The TCR beta chain under discussion was sequenced for a study of T cell repertoires in cytomegalovirus infection. About the study: An indication of both CMV infection and matching HLA type came from public TCR beta signatures. Points from the study as a whole: Cumulative public TCR beta family frequency identified CMV carriers with the relevant HLA.

CDR1 is SGHAT, CDR2 FQDESV, per germline (reference sequence). The V gene lost 5 bases and the J gene lost 4 bases, with 17 bases spanning the gap. The CDR3 is made up of 15 amino acids. This clonotype came up a few times. Antigen specificity is unknown. TCRdb reprocessed the reads with MiXCR, giving one entry per CDR3 protein. Of almost 500,000 distinct CDR3 sequences in the sample, around 10% are singletons; the top ten hold roughly a tenth. The V and J genes are TRBV11-1 and TRBJ1-1; no clear D gene. The sequenced sample was PBMCs. This receptor was obtained from a human donor in good health (CMV status not recorded). Some clones in this sample may be carry-over from other donors' samples. The CDR3: CASSRWTEESTEAFF. CDR3 sequence (DNA): TGTGCCAGCAGCCGATGGACTGAGGAGAGCACTGAAGCTTTCTTT.